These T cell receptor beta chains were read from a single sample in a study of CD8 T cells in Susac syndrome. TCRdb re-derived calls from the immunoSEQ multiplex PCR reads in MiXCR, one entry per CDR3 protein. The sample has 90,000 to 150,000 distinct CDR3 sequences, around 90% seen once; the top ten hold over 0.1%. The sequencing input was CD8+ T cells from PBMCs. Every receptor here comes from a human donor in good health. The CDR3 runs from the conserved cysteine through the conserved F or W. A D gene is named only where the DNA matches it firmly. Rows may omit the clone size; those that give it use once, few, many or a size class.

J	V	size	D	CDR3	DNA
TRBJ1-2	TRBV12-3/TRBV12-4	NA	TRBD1	CASSFVSGGGYGYTF	TGTGCCAGCAGTTTTGTTTCAGGGGGCGGCTATGGCTACACCTTC
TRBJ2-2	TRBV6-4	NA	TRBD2	CASSEREVGELFF	TGTGCCAGCAGTGAGCGGGAGGTCGGGGAGCTGTTTTTT
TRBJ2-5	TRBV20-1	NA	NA	CSAIEGSGTQYF	TGCAGTGCTATTGAGGGGAGCGGGACCCAGTACTTC
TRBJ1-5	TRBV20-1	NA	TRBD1	CSARAGGRDQPQHF	TGCAGTGCTAGAGCAGGGGGAAGAGACCAGCCCCAGCATTTT
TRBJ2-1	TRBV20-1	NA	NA	CSAEPTGNEQFF	TGCAGTGCCGAACCAACAGGGAATGAGCAGTTCTTC
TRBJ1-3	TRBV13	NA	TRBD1	CASSSGTGSGNTIYF	TGTGCCAGCAGCTCCGGGACAGGCTCTGGAAACACCATATATTTT
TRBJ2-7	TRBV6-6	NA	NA	CASRSDYEQYF	TGTGCCAGCAGGAGCGACTACGAGCAGTACTTC
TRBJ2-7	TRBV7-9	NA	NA	CASSPRQGPLEQYF	TGTGCCAGCAGCCCCCGCCAGGGACCCCTGGAGCAGTACTTC
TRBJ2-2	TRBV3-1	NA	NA	CASSQGAGPVSFGELFF	TGTGCCAGCAGCCAGGGGGCAGGGCCGGTGTCATTCGGGGAGCTGTTTTTT
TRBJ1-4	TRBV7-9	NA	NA	CASSELTRGSEKLFF	TGTGCCAGCAGCGAGCTTACAAGAGGAAGTGAAAAACTGTTTTTT
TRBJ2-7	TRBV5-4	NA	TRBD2	CASSRTSGGTTYEQYF	TGTGCCAGCAGTAGGACTAGCGGGGGGACAACTTACGAGCAGTACTTC
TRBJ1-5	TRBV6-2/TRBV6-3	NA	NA	CASSRRGGINQPQHF	TGTGCCAGCAGCAGAAGGGGGGGGATCAATCAGCCCCAGCATTTT
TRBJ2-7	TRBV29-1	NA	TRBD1	CSVENRGENYEQYF	TGCAGCGTTGAAAACAGGGGGGAGAACTACGAGCAGTACTTC
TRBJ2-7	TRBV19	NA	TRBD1	CASRGTGQGVYEQYF	TGTGCCAGTCGCGGAACAGGACAGGGTGTCTACGAGCAGTACTTC
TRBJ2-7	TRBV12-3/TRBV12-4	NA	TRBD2	CASSPRTSGSVNYEQYF	TGTGCCAGCAGCCCCCGGACTAGCGGGAGCGTCAATTACGAGCAGTACTTC
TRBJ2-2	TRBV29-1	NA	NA	CSARSSNAESNTGELFF	TGCAGCGCACGTAGTTCCAATGCCGAAAGTAACACCGGGGAGCTGTTTTTT
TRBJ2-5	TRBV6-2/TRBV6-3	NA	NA	CASSYGGGQTVLQETQYF	TGTGCCAGCAGTTACGGAGGAGGGCAGACAGTCCTTCAAGAGACCCAGTACTTC
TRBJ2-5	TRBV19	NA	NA	CASNEGGHQETQYF	TGTGCCAGTAACGAAGGGGGGCACCAAGAGACCCAGTACTTC
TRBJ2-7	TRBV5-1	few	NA	CASSLGGVVYEQYF	TGCGCCAGCAGCTTGGGCGGGGTCGTCTACGAGCAGTACTTC
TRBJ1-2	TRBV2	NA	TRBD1	CASSEDRGPPGGYTF	TGTGCCAGCAGTGAGGACAGGGGACCTCCCGGTGGCTACACCTTC